One sample yielded the 16 T cell receptor beta chains listed below, sequenced in a study of cytomegalovirus exposure and HLA in healthy donors. PCR primers comprised 60 Vbeta and 13 Jbeta primers. Generated by immunoSEQ multiplex PCR, the TCRdb table keeps only in-frame clones and is missing some. The sample yields hundreds of thousands of clones, about three quarters seen once. The sample consisted of PBMCs. The origin of the receptors is a woman between 55 and 75 years old in good health and CMV-seropositive.

The CDR3 is CSVGGVAGFPDTQYF. DNA for the CDR3: TGCAGCGTTGGTGGGGTAGCGGGATTCCCAGATACGCAGTATTTT. The chain couples TRBV29-1 to TRBJ2-3, with 8 bases fitting TRBD2. Germline values: CDR1 SQVTM, CDR2 ANQGSEA. The CDR3 length is 15 residues. The junction had 10 bases not matched to a gene; V was cut back by 4 bases and J by 4 bases.

The gene calls are TRBV30 and TRBJ2-7; 9 bases match TRBD1. The CDR3 is made up of 15 amino acids. V dropped 0 bases and J dropped 5; count of bases not matched to a gene: 8. Germline values: CDR1 GTSNPN, CDR2 SVGIG (reference sequence). The CDR3 region has the DNA TGTGCCTGGAGTGTACTTGGGACAGGGTTAAACGAGCAGTACTTC. It yields the protein CAWSVLGTGLNEQYF.

V is TRBV30 and J is TRBJ2-5, with a possible D match to TRBD1 (6 bases). The V end was cut by 1 base, the J end by 7 bases, with 10 bases between. The germline V gene encodes CDR1 GTSNPN and CDR2 SVGIG (reference sequence). The CDR3 has 12 residues. CDR3 DNA: TGTGCCTGGAGTGGACAGGTGGGGACCCAGTACTTC. It codes for CAWSGQVGTQYF. The variable domain in full, completed from reference TRBV30 and TRBJ2-5, reads SQTIHQWPATLVQPVGSPLSLECTVEGTSNPNLYWYRQAAGRGLQLLFYSVGIGQISSEVPQNLSASRPQDRQFILSSKKLLLSDSGFYLCAWSGQVGTQYFGPGTRLLVL.

This chain connects TRBV18 to TRBJ2-7; TRBD1 matches 7 bases. Unmatched junction bases numbered 9, after V lost 6 bases and J lost 7 bases. Germline-derived CDR1 and CDR2 are KGHSH and LQKENI. This CDR3 spans 13 amino acids. This CDR3 is CASSLDRSQEQYF. As DNA, the CDR3 is TGTGCCAGCTCGCTGGACAGGTCTCAGGAGCAGTACTTC.

The J gene is TRBJ2-7, the V gene TRBV19; TRBD1 matches 7 bases. This CDR3 is built from 15 residues. J lost 3 bases, V lost 5 bases, and 10 bases had no gene match. Germline V gene lookup returns CDR1 LNHDA and CDR2 SQIVND (reference sequence). CDR3 protein: CASSLPGRGYYEQYF. The DNA of the CDR3 is TGTGCCAGTAGTCTCCCCGGCAGGGGGTACTACGAGCAGTACTTC.

J is TRBJ1-5 and V is TRBV30, with a weak D call TRBD1 (5 bases). The CDR3 has 13 amino acids. CDR1 is GTSNPN, CDR2 SVGIG, per germline (reference sequence). The ends were cut back, 1 base at V and 7 bases at J, with 11 bases in the middle. The CDR3 region is CAWSGGLDQPQHF. Here the CDR3 DNA reads TGTGCCTGGAGTGGGGGACTTGACCAGCCCCAGCATTTT.

This chain links TRBV19 with TRBJ1-3, with TRBD1 as a possible D gene (6 bases). Germline values: CDR1 LNHDA, CDR2 SQIVND (reference sequence). This CDR3 is 14 amino acids long. The V end lost 6 bases, the J end lost 4 bases, and 13 bases lay between the germline ends. The CDR3 here is CASRRTEAGNTIYF. The CDR3 DNA sequence: TGTGCCAGTAGGAGGACAGAGGCCGGAAACACCATATATTTT.

The chain employs TRBV18 and TRBJ1-4; D unclear. Germline-derived CDR1 and CDR2 are KGHSH and LQKENI. This CDR3 region has 13 residues. V was trimmed by 2 bases and J by 5 bases, leaving 6 bases between them. The DNA for the CDR3 is TGTGCCAGCTCACCAACAGAGAATGAAAAACTGTTTTTT. This translates into CASSPTENEKLFF.

This clone was observed a few times. The V gene is TRBV5-4, the J gene TRBJ2-3; unclear D gene. V dropped 0 bases and J dropped 0 bases, with 11 bases sitting between them. Germline V gene data show CDR1 as SGHNT and CDR2 as YYREEE (reference sequence). CDR3 length: 16 amino acids. CDR3 coding DNA: TGTGCCAGCAGCTTGGCCAACCGGCGGAGCACAGATACGCAGTATTTT. It specifies CASSLANRRSTDTQYF.

Comments on this clone: One end of the junction varies from germline; a read error may be responsible. The chain has TRBV10-1 and TRBJ2-1; TRBD1 aligns across 8 bases. Germline loops: CDR1 WNHNN, CDR2 SYGVQD (reference sequence). The CDR3 has 12 residues. CDR3 amino acids: CASSEGTGFAVF. The CDR3 region has the DNA TGCGCCAGCAGTGAGGGGACAGGATTCGCGGTCTTC.

This clone was found once. The chain joins TRBV2 to TRBJ2-5; no firm D call. This CDR3 comprises 13 residues. Germline V lookup: CDR1 SNHLY, CDR2 FYNNEI. V shed 5 bases and J shed 8 bases, with 15 bases lying between them. DNA for the CDR3: TGTGCCAGCAGTCCCTGGCAGGATGCTACCCAGTACTTC. Its protein product is CASSPWQDATQYF.

The chain couples TRBV7-3 to TRBJ1-1; D not resolved. The V and J ends lost 3 bases and 5 bases respectively, with 7 bases between them. The CDR3 runs 12 residues. Germline V gene sequence: CDR1 SGHTA, CDR2 FQGTGA. The CDR3 DNA reads TGTGCCAGCAGCTTGGAGAGGACTGAAGCTTTCTTT. Its translation is CASSLERTEAFF.

The chain combines TRBV18 with TRBJ1-2, with D possibly being TRBD1 (6 bases). This CDR3 region has 16 residues. Trimming removed 2 bases from V and 8 bases from J, with 21 bases in between. The germline V gene has CDR1 KGHSH and CDR2 LQKENI. CDR3 residues: CASSPGTLTTRFGYTF. Here the CDR3 DNA reads TGTGCCAGCTCACCAGGGACACTAACCACCCGCTTCGGCTACACCTTC.

The chain uses TRBV7-7 and TRBJ2-3, with a weak D call TRBD2 (5 bases). This CDR3 has 15 amino acids. Trimming took off 1 base at V and 0 bases at J, with 8 bases between the two ends. Looked up from germline, CDR1 is SSHAT and CDR2 is FNYEAQ (reference sequence). The CDR3 coding sequence is TGTGCCAGCAGCTTAGGGACGGGAAGCACAGATACGCAGTATTTT. Its protein is CASSLGTGSTDTQYF. Full variable domain (rest looked up from reference TRBV7-7 and TRBJ2-3): GAGVSQSPRYKVTKRGQDVTLRCDPISSHATLYWYQQALGQGPEFLTYFNYEAQPDKSGLPSDRFSAERPEGSISTLTIQRTEQRDSAMYRCASSLGTGSTDTQYFGPGTRLTVL.

The genes are TRBV5-4 and TRBJ1-2; TRBD1 might be the D (6 bases). V gave up 0 bases and J gave up 6 bases, with 9 bases separating them. The CDR3 is 13 residues long. Germline V gene sequence: CDR1 SGHNT, CDR2 YYREEE (reference sequence). Here the CDR3 reads CASSLEQGDGYTF. The CDR3 nucleotides read TGTGCCAGCAGCTTGGAACAGGGCGATGGCTACACCTTC.

J is TRBJ1-2 and V is TRBV19; 11 positions agree with TRBD1. V trimming: 4 bases; J trimming: 1 base; junction bases outside the gene matches: 8. Germline CDR1 LNHDA, CDR2 SQIVND (reference sequence). The CDR3 is made up of 17 amino acids. This CDR3 is CASSTLMDRGRNYGYTF. In nucleotides, the CDR3 is TGTGCCAGTAGTACCCTTATGGACAGGGGGCGTAACTATGGCTACACCTTC. Drawing the rest from reference TRBV19 and TRBJ1-2, the complete variable domain is DGGITQSPKYLFRKEGQNVTLSCEQNLNHDAMYWYRQDPGQGLRLIYYSQIVNDFQKGDIAEGYSVSREKKESFPLTVTSAQKNPTAFYLCASSTLMDRGRNYGYTFGSGTRLTVV.